One sample yielded the 21 T cell receptor beta chains listed below, sequenced in a study of T cell changes during pregnancy in multiple sclerosis. Using immunoSEQ multiplex PCR, the repertoire was profiled, and TCRdb retains in-frame clones only, with some absent. The sample has tens of thousands of clones; 90% to 95% are singletons. The sequencing used CD8+ T cells from peripheral blood mononuclear cells, collected after pregnancy. The receptors derive from a female donor with multiple sclerosis, enrolled in a pregnancy study.

The gene calls are TRBV12-1 and TRBJ2-1; the table's D call of TRBD2 was not tested on the DNA. TRBV12-1 is shown as a pseudogene. The CDR3 is made up of 16 amino acids. The CDR3 reads CASSYDLAGEGNEQFF. The CDR3 DNA reads as TGTGCCAGCAGCTATGACTTAGCGGGAGAAGGCAATGAGCAGTTCTTC.

This clone was picked up a small number of times. This chain connects TRBV10-1 to TRBJ2-3; 10 bases align to TRBD2. Germline CDR1 and CDR2: WNHNN and SYGVQD (reference sequence). This CDR3 has 15 residues. The ends lost 7 bases at V and 4 bases at J; junction bases unmatched: 8. CDR3 protein: CASTPGTSESDTQYF. The CDR3 coding sequence is TGCGCCAGCACTCCCGGGACTAGCGAATCAGATACGCAGTATTTT.

This clone was detected only once. V is TRBV18 and J is TRBJ1-2; the match to TRBD1 covers 7 bases. The germline gives CDR1 KGHSH, CDR2 LQKENI. Trimming at V came to 3 bases and at J to 3 bases, leaving 13 bases not matched to a gene. The CDR3 runs 17 residues. CDR3 residues: CASSPPGQAKGHYGYTF. The CDR3 DNA is TGTGCCAGCTCACCGCCCGGACAGGCAAAGGGGCACTATGGCTACACCTTC.

The genes are TRBV7-9 and TRBJ2-5; D is possibly TRBD2 (6 bases). The V end lost 1 base, the J end lost 5 bases, and 14 bases lay between the germline ends. The CDR3 is made up of 15 amino acids. The germline V gene has CDR1 SEHNR and CDR2 FQNEAQ (reference sequence). CDR3 protein: CASSLDGGSKETQYF. DNA for the CDR3: TGTGCCAGCAGCTTAGATGGGGGGTCCAAGGAGACCCAGTACTTC.

V is TRBV4-3 and J is TRBJ1-1; 7 positions agree with TRBD1. Germline V gene data show CDR1 as LGHNA and CDR2 as YSLEER. This CDR3 has 16 amino acids. The ends lost 3 bases at V and 0 bases at J; junction bases unmatched: 7. The CDR3 DNA reads TGCGCCAGCAGCCAGGGGGACAGTGCCCTGAACACTGAAGCTTTCTTT. Protein product: CASSQGDSALNTEAFF.

This chain uses TRBV6-1 with TRBJ2-5; 12 bases fit TRBD2. V shed 5 bases and J 7 bases; nucleotides not matched to a gene: 8. The CDR3 is made up of 15 amino acids. The germline V gene encodes CDR1 MNHNS and CDR2 SASEGT. The CDR3 region is CASSSSGGAGGTQYF. As DNA, the CDR3 is TGTGCCAGCAGTTCTAGCGGGGGGGCCGGGGGGACCCAGTACTTC.

The gene calls are TRBV4-2 and TRBJ1-1, with 7 nucleotides matching TRBD1. V gave up 4 bases and J gave up 0 bases; unmatched junction bases: 17. Germline V gives CDR1 LGHNA, CDR2 YNFKEQ. The CDR3 has 19 residues. CDR3 loop: CASSPSLYRGDRLNTEAFF. The CDR3 DNA reads TGTGCCAGCAGCCCGTCCTTGTACAGGGGCGATCGGTTGAACACTGAAGCTTTCTTT.

The rearrangement joins TRBV6-5 to TRBJ2-3; 7 nucleotides match TRBD2. The germline gives CDR1 MNHEY, CDR2 SVGAGI. Unmatched junction bases numbered 4, after V lost 2 bases and J lost 5 bases. This CDR3 spans 14 amino acids. The CDR3: CASSYGSGGDTQYF. In DNA form, the CDR3 reads TGTGCCAGCAGTTACGGGTCGGGGGGAGATACGCAGTATTTT.

The chain carries TRBV5-1 and TRBJ2-4; the match to TRBD2 covers 10 bases. V was pared by 4 bases and J by 8 bases, with 9 bases of the junction left unmatched. Per germline, CDR1 SGHRS and CDR2 YFSETQ. The CDR3 is 15 amino acids. CDR3 bases: TGCGCCAGCAGCGGCACGAGCGGGAGGGGGGACATTCAGTACTTC. This sequence encodes CASSGTSGRGDIQYF.

CDR3 bases: TGTGCCAGTAGCCATCCTGCACGACAGGGACGGTATTCCTACGAGCAGTACTTC. It specifies CASSHPARQGRYSYEQYF. The V and J genes are TRBV19 and TRBJ2-7, with 7 positions matching TRBD1. The CDR3 totals 18 residues. Looked up from germline, CDR1 is LNHDA and CDR2 is SQIVND (reference sequence). V lost 6 bases, J lost 1 base, and 18 bases stayed unmatched.

The chain carries TRBV7-9 and TRBJ2-7, with 9 positions matching TRBD2. The CDR3 runs 16 residues. CDR1 and CDR2 from the germline V gene are SEHNR and FQNEAQ (reference sequence). J lost 1 base, V lost 4 bases, and 8 bases had no gene match. In DNA form, the CDR3 reads TGTGCCAGCAGCTCAAGTCTAGCGGGGCCTTCCTACGAGCAGTACTTC. Translated: CASSSSLAGPSYEQYF.

The chain combines TRBV29-1 with TRBJ2-7, with 10 positions matching TRBD1. The CDR3 totals 18 residues. CDR1 SQVTM and CDR2 ANQGSEA come from the germline V gene. The J segment lost 0 bases and the V segment lost 6 bases, leaving 17 bases of the junction unmatched. This CDR3 reads CSVQFGDRGLQSSYEQYF. In DNA form, the CDR3 reads TGCAGCGTCCAATTCGGGGACAGGGGTCTCCAGAGCTCCTACGAGCAGTACTTC.

The chain uses TRBV11-2 and TRBJ1-4; weak D call: TRBD1 (6 bases). The V end was cut by 1 base, the J end by 8 bases, with 14 bases between. Germline V gene lookup returns CDR1 SGHAT and CDR2 FQNNGV. The CDR3 spans 15 residues. CDR3 amino acids: CASSLAGTSAEKLFF. The CDR3 region has the DNA TGTGCCAGCAGCTTAGCCGGGACAAGCGCCGAAAAACTGTTTTTT.

The chain is built from TRBV9 and TRBJ2-1; D may be TRBD1 (5 bases). Trimming took 4 bases from V and 5 from J, leaving 16 bases between them. This CDR3 is 15 amino acids long. Germline assignment: CDR1 SGDLS and CDR2 YYNGEE. CDR3: CASSFNQLGHNEQFF. CDR3 nucleotide sequence: TGTGCCAGCAGCTTCAATCAATTGGGGCACAATGAGCAGTTCTTC.

This clone came up a few times. The chain has TRBV9 and TRBJ2-7, with 9 bases that match TRBD2. Germline values: CDR1 SGDLS, CDR2 YYNGEE. V gave up 0 bases and J gave up 5 bases; unmatched junction bases: 6. The CDR3 is 15 residues long. The CDR3 coding sequence is TGTGCCAGCAGCGTAGGGCTAGCGGGGCCCGACGAGCAGTACTTC. Its translation: CASSVGLAGPDEQYF.

The CDR3, as DNA: TGTGCCAGCAGCTTAGGGCGCGGGAGAGCCGGGGAGCTGTTTTTT. It specifies CASSLGRGRAGELFF. The chain combines TRBV11-1 with TRBJ2-2, with 7 bases lining up with TRBD2. V shed 1 base, J shed 6 bases, and the junction held 5 bases outside the gene matches. Germline-derived CDR1 and CDR2 are SGHAT and FQDESV (reference sequence). This CDR3 spans 15 amino acids.

CDR3 DNA: TGTGCCAGCAGCGTAGCGGGACTAGCGGTTTACAATGAGCAGTTCTTC. This codes for CASSVAGLAVYNEQFF. The chain links TRBV9 to TRBJ2-1; TRBD2 matches 11 bases. This CDR3 is built from 16 residues. Germline V gene data show CDR1 as SGDLS and CDR2 as YYNGEE. Trimming at V came to 0 bases and at J to 4 bases, leaving 3 bases not matched to a gene. Full variable domain (outside the CDR3, taken from reference TRBV9 and TRBJ2-1): DSGVTQTPKHLITATGQRVTLRCSPRSGDLSVYWYQQSLDQGLQFLIQYYNGEERAKGNILERFSAQQFPDLHSELNLSSLELGDSALYFCASSVAGLAVYNEQFFGPGTRLTVL.

V usage is TRBV11-3 and J usage is TRBJ2-1; 7 bases map to TRBD1. With V trimmed by 5 bases and J by 5 bases, 6 bases remained unmatched. Germline lookup yields CDR1 SGHNT and CDR2 YENEEA. CDR3 length: 14 amino acids. The CDR3 nucleotides are TGTGCCAGCAGCAGGTGGGACAGAGACAATGAGCAGTTCTTC. Its protein is CASSRWDRDNEQFF.

The rearrangement uses TRBV2 and TRBJ1-1; D remains unclear. Germline CDR1 and CDR2: SNHLY and FYNNEI. The CDR3 runs to 15 residues. Trimming removed 3 bases at V and 0 bases at J, with 11 bases between. In DNA form, the CDR3 reads TGTGCCAGCAGTGATACCCTTCTAATGAACACTGAAGCTTTCTTT. Its translation is CASSDTLLMNTEAFF.

This clone was counted once. The chain is built from TRBV7-6 and TRBJ1-4; TRBD1 is a possible D gene (6 bases). Germline V gene lookup returns CDR1 SGHVS and CDR2 FNYEAQ. The length of the CDR3 is 15 residues. Between the trimmed V and J ends, which lost 6 bases and 6 bases, there was a span of 17 bases. CDR3 nucleotide sequence: TGTGCCAGCAGACGTATACAGGGATCAGATGAAAAACTGTTTTTT. Protein: CASRRIQGSDEKLFF.

The V and J genes are TRBV7-3 and TRBJ2-1; D might be TRBD2 (6 bases). Trimming took 5 bases from V and 9 from J, leaving 8 bases between them. Germline V gene data show CDR1 as SGHTA and CDR2 as FQGTGA. This CDR3 comprises 11 residues. For the CDR3, the DNA is TGTGCCAGCAGCGCCGGGAGTGAGCAGTTCTTC. It is translated as CASSAGSEQFF.